These T cell receptor beta chains were read from a single sample in a study of PD-1 blockade in mismatch repair-deficient tumors. The protocol was immunoSEQ multiplex PCR, while the TCRdb copy is restricted to in-frame clones and leaves out a portion. The sample carries more than 95,000 clones, approximately 86% recorded once. The sample was peripheral blood, taken 44 weeks after starting pembrolizumab. The receptor source for this set is an adult with mismatch repair-deficient cancer. The CDR3 runs from the conserved cysteine through the conserved F or W. Fields, in order: J gene, D gene, V gene, clone size, CDR3 protein, CDR3 DNA. A D gene is named only where the DNA matches it firmly. The size entry is marked missing in some rows and otherwise reads once, few, many or a size class.

j_gene: TRBJ2-7; d_gene: NA; v_gene: TRBV5-4; abundance: NA; CDR3aa: CASSLGTYEQYF; CDR3nt: TGTGCCAGCAGCTTGGGAACCTACGAGCAGTACTTC
j_gene: TRBJ2-5; d_gene: NA; v_gene: TRBV27; abundance: NA; CDR3aa: CASRGRVEETQYF; CDR3nt: TGTGCCAGCAGGGGCAGGGTCGAAGAGACCCAGTACTTC
j_gene: TRBJ2-7; d_gene: TRBD2; v_gene: TRBV28; abundance: NA; CDR3aa: CASRATSGTYEQYF; CDR3nt: TGTGCCAGCAGGGCTACTAGCGGGACGTACGAGCAGTACTTC
j_gene: TRBJ2-1; d_gene: TRBD1; v_gene: TRBV27; abundance: NA; CDR3aa: CASSAIRGPPYNEQFF; CDR3nt: TGTGCCAGCAGTGCAATCAGGGGGCCCCCCTACAATGAGCAGTTCTTC
j_gene: TRBJ2-2; d_gene: NA; v_gene: TRBV28; abundance: NA; CDR3aa: CASSLGVFNTGELFF; CDR3nt: TGTGCCAGCAGTTTGGGCGTATTTAATACCGGGGAGCTGTTTTTT
j_gene: TRBJ2-5; d_gene: TRBD1; v_gene: TRBV7-9; abundance: NA; CDR3aa: CASSLQQGGETQYF; CDR3nt: TGTGCCAGCTCGCTTCAACAGGGGGGAGAGACCCAGTACTTC
j_gene: TRBJ2-1; d_gene: NA; v_gene: TRBV5-1; abundance: NA; CDR3aa: CASSLSVSRTRSYNEQFF; CDR3nt: TGCGCCAGCAGCTTGTCCGTGTCGCGGACTCGCTCCTACAATGAGCAGTTCTTC
j_gene: TRBJ2-3; d_gene: NA; v_gene: TRBV19; abundance: few; CDR3aa: CASSIGDFTDTQYF; CDR3nt: TGTGCCAGTAGTATTGGGGACTTTACAGATACGCAGTATTTT
j_gene: TRBJ1-3; d_gene: NA; v_gene: TRBV7-9; abundance: NA; CDR3aa: CASSLGAGSGNTIYF; CDR3nt: TGTGCCAGCAGCTTAGGGGCAGGTTCTGGAAACACCATATATTTT
j_gene: TRBJ2-7; d_gene: TRBD1; v_gene: TRBV5-1; abundance: NA; CDR3aa: CASSFGQGARSYEQYF; CDR3nt: TGCGCCAGCAGCTTTGGGCAGGGGGCGCGATCCTACGAGCAGTACTTC
j_gene: TRBJ2-5; d_gene: NA; v_gene: TRBV5-4; abundance: NA; CDR3aa: CASSSRDTQETQYF; CDR3nt: TGTGCCAGCAGCTCCCGGGACACACAAGAGACCCAGTACTTC